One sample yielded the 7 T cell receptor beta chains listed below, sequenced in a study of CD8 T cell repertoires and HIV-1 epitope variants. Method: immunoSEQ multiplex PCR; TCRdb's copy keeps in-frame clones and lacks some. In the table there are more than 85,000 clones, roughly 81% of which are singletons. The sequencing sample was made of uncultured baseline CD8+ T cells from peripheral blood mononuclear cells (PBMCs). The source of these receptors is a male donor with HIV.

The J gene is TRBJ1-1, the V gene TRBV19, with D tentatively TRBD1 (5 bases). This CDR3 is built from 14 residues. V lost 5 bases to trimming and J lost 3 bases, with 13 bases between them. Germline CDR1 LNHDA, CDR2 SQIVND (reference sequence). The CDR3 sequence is CASSLGGRDTEAFF. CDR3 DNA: TGTGCCAGTAGTCTCGGAGGCAGGGACACTGAAGCTTTCTTT. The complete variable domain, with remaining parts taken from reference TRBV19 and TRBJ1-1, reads DGGITQSPKYLFRKEGQNVTLSCEQNLNHDAMYWYRQDPGQGLRLIYYSQIVNDFQKGDIAEGYSVSREKKESFPLTVTSAQKNPTAFYLCASSLGGRDTEAFFGQGTRLTVV.

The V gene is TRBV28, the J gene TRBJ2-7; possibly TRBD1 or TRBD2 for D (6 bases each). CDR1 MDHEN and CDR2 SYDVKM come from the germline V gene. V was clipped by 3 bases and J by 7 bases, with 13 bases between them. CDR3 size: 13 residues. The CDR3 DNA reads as TGTGCCAGCAGTTTGGGGGGCGTGAGGGAGCAGTACTTC. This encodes CASSLGGVREQYF.

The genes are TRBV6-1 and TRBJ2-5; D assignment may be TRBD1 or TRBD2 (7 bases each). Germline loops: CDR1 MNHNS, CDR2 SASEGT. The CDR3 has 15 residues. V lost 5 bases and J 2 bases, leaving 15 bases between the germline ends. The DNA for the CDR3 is TGTGCCAGCAGTTTCAGGGGGGGAGCGCAAGAGACCCAGTACTTC. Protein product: CASSFRGGAQETQYF.

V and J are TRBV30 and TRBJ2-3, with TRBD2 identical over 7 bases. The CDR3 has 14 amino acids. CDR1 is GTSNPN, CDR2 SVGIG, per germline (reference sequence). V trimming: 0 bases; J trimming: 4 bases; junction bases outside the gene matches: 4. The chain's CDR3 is CAWSVTAGADTQYF. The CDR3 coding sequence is TGTGCCTGGAGTGTAACGGCGGGGGCAGATACGCAGTATTTT.

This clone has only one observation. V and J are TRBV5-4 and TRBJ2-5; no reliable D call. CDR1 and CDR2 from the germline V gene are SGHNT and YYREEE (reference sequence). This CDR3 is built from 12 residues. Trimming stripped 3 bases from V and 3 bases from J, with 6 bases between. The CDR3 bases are TGTGCCAGCAGCTGGGGTAAAGAGACCCAGTACTTC. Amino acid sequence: CASSWGKETQYF.

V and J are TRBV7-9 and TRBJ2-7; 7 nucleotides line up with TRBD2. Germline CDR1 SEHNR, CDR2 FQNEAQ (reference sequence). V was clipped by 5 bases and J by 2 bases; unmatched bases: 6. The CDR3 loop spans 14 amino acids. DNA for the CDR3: TGTGCCAGCAGCCTTTCGGGGGGAGCCTACGAGCAGTACTTC. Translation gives CASSLSGGAYEQYF.

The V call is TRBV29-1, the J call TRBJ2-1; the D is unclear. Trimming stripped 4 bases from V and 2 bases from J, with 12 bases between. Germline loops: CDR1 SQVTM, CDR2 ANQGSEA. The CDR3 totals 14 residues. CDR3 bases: TGCAGCGTTGTGGGCGGTGACACCTACAATGAGCAGTTCTTC. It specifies CSVVGGDTYNEQFF.